Below, 3 T cell receptor beta chains from the same sample are listed, as sequenced in a study of regulatory T cells in long-lasting Graves disease. Arm-PCR of CDR3 regions and iRepertoire HTBI primers were the basis on which TCR beta libraries were built. MiXCR, applied by TCRdb to the multiplex PCR reads, yields one record per CDR3 protein. Altogether approximately 360,000 distinct CDR3 sequences are present, less than 30% being singletons, with the ten largest covering about 29%. Time point meaning: persistent/refractory GD, antithyroid drugs over 5 years with positive TRAb. Isolated PBMC RNA provided the starting material for the TCR library. The material was peripheral blood mononuclear cells (PBMCs), obtained when the disease was refractory, from a patient treated with antithyroid drugs. Every receptor here comes from a woman in her thirties or forties with Graves disease.

This clonotype was seen repeatedly, ten times or more. The chain is built from TRBV28 and TRBJ2-4; D is tentatively TRBD1 or TRBD2 (5 bases each). This CDR3 has 18 amino acids. From germline, CDR1 is MDHEN and CDR2 SYDVKM. V was shortened by 5 bases and J by 1 base, with 21 bases between the two germline ends. The CDR3 protein is CASSPFGGSHLAKNIQYF. CDR3 nucleotides: TGTGCCAGCAGTCCGTTTGGGGGAAGCCATTTGGCCAAAAACATTCAGTACTTC.

The chain couples TRBV28 to TRBJ2-7, with a weak D call TRBD2 (6 bases). In germline, CDR1 is MDHEN, CDR2 SYDVKM. V lost 8 bases and J 4 bases, leaving 21 bases between the germline ends. This CDR3 region has 15 residues. This CDR3 is CASSPRTSQGYEQYF. The CDR3 DNA reads as TGTGCCAGCTCACCCCGCACTAGCCAGGGATACGAGCAGTACTTC. Full variable domain (rest looked up from reference TRBV28 and TRBJ2-7): DVKVTQSSRYLVKRTGEKVFLECVQDMDHENMFWYRQDPGLGLRLIYFSYDVKMKEKGDIPEGYSVSREKKERFSLILESASTNQTSMYLCASSPRTSQGYEQYFGPGTRLTVT.

The genes are TRBV7-9 and TRBJ2-2; possible D gene TRBD1, 6 bases. CDR1 and CDR2 (germline): SEHNR, FQNEAQ (reference sequence). V gave up 4 bases and J gave up 4 bases, with 13 bases separating them. The CDR3 has 15 amino acids. The CDR3, as DNA: TGTGCCAGCAGCTCCCTAGGGACACCCACCGGGGAGCTGTTTTTT. Residues: CASSSLGTPTGELFF.